Below are 30 T cell receptor beta chains sequenced from a single sample in a study of T-cell memory formation after mild COVID-19. Using its own MiXCR run on the 5' RACE reads, TCRdb lists one record per CDR3 protein. Among around 390,000 distinct CDR3 sequences listed, 16% were seen once. Sequencing input: PBMCs or a T cell subset sorted from them (not recorded which). The source of these receptors is a man between 18 and 29 years old who had mild COVID-19 (a few samples of this study predate the infection). Cell type and time point are not known.

The CDR3 DNA follows: TGTGCCAGCAGTTACTCACGACACACCGGGGAGCTGTTTTTT. Protein sequence: CASSYSRHTGELFF. The genes are TRBV6-5 and TRBJ2-2; D remains unclear. The V and J ends lost 0 bases and 3 bases respectively, with 5 bases between them. Germline lookup yields CDR1 MNHEY and CDR2 SVGAGI. The CDR3 spans 14 residues.

This clonotype was picked up a small number of times. The V call is TRBV4-1, the J call TRBJ2-3; D remains unclear. Trimming cost V 0 bases and J 4 bases, with 5 bases left between them. Germline V gene lookup returns CDR1 MGHRA and CDR2 YSYEKL. This CDR3 is 13 amino acids long. The CDR3 sequence: CASSQDGPDTQYF. CDR3 sequence (DNA): TGCGCCAGCAGCCAAGATGGCCCAGATACGCAGTATTTT.

This clonotype was observed a few times. This chain joins TRBV11-2 and TRBJ1-2; D not certain. This CDR3 region has 16 residues. V was clipped by 1 base and J by 2 bases, with 14 bases between them. Germline lookup yields CDR1 SGHAT and CDR2 FQNNGV. CDR3 in DNA: TGTGCCAGCAGCTTAGCCCCACGTATTGCCAACTATGGCTACACCTTC. Encoded protein: CASSLAPRIANYGYTF.

This rearrangement joins TRBV19 to TRBJ2-2, with D possibly matching TRBD1 (6 bases). The germline V gene encodes CDR1 LNHDA and CDR2 SQIVND (reference sequence). The CDR3 is 14 amino acids. V lost 3 bases to trimming and J lost 5 bases, with 10 bases between them. The CDR3 spells CASSINRATGELFF. CDR3 bases: TGTGCCAGTAGTATTAACAGGGCGACCGGGGAGCTGTTTTTT.

The chain joins TRBV20-1 to TRBJ2-5; D may be TRBD1 or TRBD2 (5 bases each). This CDR3 comprises 12 residues. Trimming pared 3 bases from V and 3 bases from J, leaving 8 bases between. Germline V gene sequence: CDR1 DFQATT, CDR2 SNEGSKA (reference sequence). CDR3 bases: TGCAGTGCTAGGAGGGGTGAAGAGACCCAGTACTTC. Translating it yields CSARRGEETQYF.

CDR3 sequence (DNA): TGTGCCAGCGGGCACAGGGGCTACAATGAGCAGTTCTTC. Encoded protein: CASGHRGYNEQFF. The gene calls are TRBV27 and TRBJ2-1; 7 nucleotides agree with TRBD1. Per the germline V gene, CDR1 is MNHEY and CDR2 is SMNVEV (reference sequence). V shed 8 bases, J shed 3 bases, and the junction held 4 bases outside the gene matches. The CDR3 spans 13 residues.

In this sample, this clonotype turned up a few times. V usage is TRBV5-5 and J usage is TRBJ2-3; D gene uncertain. This CDR3 spans 14 amino acids. V was clipped by 0 bases and J by 3 bases, with 8 bases between them. Germline assignment: CDR1 SGHKS and CDR2 YYEKEE (reference sequence). For the CDR3, the DNA is TGTGCCAGCAGCTTGGGGCTGGAGACAGATACGCAGTATTTT. This encodes CASSLGLETDTQYF.

This sequence joins TRBV20-1 and TRBJ1-2, with TRBD1 as a possible D gene (5 bases). The V gene lost 3 bases and the J gene lost 2 bases, with 13 bases spanning the gap. Germline V gene sequence: CDR1 DFQATT, CDR2 SNEGSKA (reference sequence). The CDR3 extends over 14 amino acids. In DNA, the CDR3 is TGCAGTGCTAGTACAGGACGTGGGAACTATGGCTACACCTTC. As protein: CSASTGRGNYGYTF.

This clonotype was observed a handful of times. The J gene is TRBJ1-5, the V gene TRBV7-8; D possibly corresponds to TRBD1 (6 bases). Germline V gives CDR1 SGHVS, CDR2 FQNEAQ. This CDR3 region has 16 residues. Trimming shortened V by 5 bases and J by 0 bases, and 14 bases separated the two germline ends. CDR3 loop: CASSQSGQYSNQPQHF. CDR3 DNA sequence: TGTGCCAGCAGCCAGTCAGGACAGTATAGCAATCAGCCCCAGCATTTT.

The V and J genes are TRBV5-4 and TRBJ2-4, with unresolved D. The CDR3 totals 14 residues. CDR1 and CDR2 (germline): SGHNT, YYREEE (reference sequence). Between the trimmed V and J ends, which lost 4 bases and 8 bases, there was a span of 16 bases. CDR3 region: CASSLSETRDIQYF. The CDR3, as DNA: TGTGCCAGCAGCCTATCCGAAACAAGGGACATTCAGTACTTC.

This rearrangement joins TRBV6-5 to TRBJ1-1, with no clear D. CDR1 MNHEY and CDR2 SVGAGI come from the germline V gene. The CDR3 has 12 residues. The CDR3 coding sequence is TGTGCAACCCGGCGCAGGAACACTGAAGCTTTCTTT. Protein product: CATRRRNTEAFF.

The genes are TRBV7-3 and TRBJ2-1; 9 nucleotides align to TRBD2. V shed 6 bases, J shed 4 bases, and the junction held 10 bases outside the gene matches. Germline CDR1 SGHTA, CDR2 FQGTGA. The CDR3 consists of 16 residues. CDR3 bases: TGTGCCAGCAGTCCCACCGGCGGGGGGGCTTACAATGAGCAGTTCTTC. This gives the protein CASSPTGGGAYNEQFF.

This clonotype was seen a few times. The chain uses TRBV20-1 and TRBJ1-2; D not resolved. The CDR3 spans 11 residues. Germline-derived CDR1 and CDR2 are DFQATT and SNEGSKA (reference sequence). CDR3 nucleotides: TGCAGGCCACGGGATAACTATGGCTACACCTTC. Protein: CRPRDNYGYTF.

This clonotype was counted many times. The rearrangement joins TRBV12-3 or TRBV12-4 to TRBJ2-1; D remains ambiguous. The CDR3 spans 15 residues. With 7 bases removed from V and 1 base from J, the gap between germline ends came to 14 bases. The CDR3 bases are TGTGCCAGCATTCCCGACGCTCCGTCCTACAATGAGCAGTTCTTC. Its protein is CASIPDAPSYNEQFF.

This sequence joins TRBV20-1 and TRBJ1-3; 9 nucleotides align to TRBD1. CDR1 DFQATT and CDR2 SNEGSKA come from the germline V gene (reference sequence). V lost 4 bases to trimming and J lost 4 bases; unmatched junction nucleotides: 5. This CDR3 is 14 amino acids long. CDR3 residues: CSATPGTGGNTIYF. DNA for the CDR3: TGCAGTGCTACCCCCGGGACAGGGGGAAACACCATATATTTT.

This clonotype was counted between two and nine times. V is TRBV4-2 and J is TRBJ1-2; weak D call: TRBD1 (5 bases). V was clipped by 1 base and J by 3 bases, with 24 bases between them. There are 19 residues in the CDR3. Germline V gives CDR1 LGHNA, CDR2 YNFKEQ. CDR3 in DNA: TGTGCCAGCAGCCAAGGGATAAAACAGGACCAAGCGATGGACTATGGCTACACCTTC. This gives the protein CASSQGIKQDQAMDYGYTF.

V usage is TRBV28 and J usage is TRBJ1-4, with TRBD1 matching 7 bases. Looked up from germline, CDR1 is MDHEN and CDR2 is SYDVKM. Trimming cost V 4 bases and J 11 bases; bases outside gene matches: 13. This CDR3 is built from 15 residues. The CDR3 spells CASSSPRDRRDKLFF. The CDR3 DNA follows: TGTGCCAGCAGTTCTCCCAGGGACAGAAGGGATAAACTGTTTTTT.

The chain joins TRBV9 to TRBJ2-1, with 7 bases fitting TRBD2. The germline V gene has CDR1 SGDLS and CDR2 YYNGEE. With V trimmed by 4 bases and J by 6 bases, 10 bases remained unmatched. The CDR3 contains 15 residues. CDR3 bases: TGTGCCAGCAGCCCGAGCCGAGCGGGGATCAATGAGCAGTTCTTC. This gives the protein CASSPSRAGINEQFF.

This clonotype was observed once. The chain is built from TRBV7-3 and TRBJ2-5; D possibly matches TRBD1 or TRBD2 (5 bases each). This CDR3 has 15 residues. V lost 2 bases and J lost 4, with 14 bases in between. Germline V CDR1 and CDR2: SGHTA, FQGTGA. CDR3 amino acids: CASSLRWGKGETQYF. DNA for the CDR3: TGTGCCAGCAGCTTACGGTGGGGGAAGGGAGAGACCCAGTACTTC.

This clonotype has just a few counts. V gene TRBV12-3 or TRBV12-4 combines with J gene TRBJ1-1; D uncertain. CDR3 length: 11 residues. Deletions cut 3 bases from V and 4 bases from J, with 3 bases between. CDR3 sequence reads: CASSLATEAFF. The CDR3 region has the DNA TGTGCCAGCAGTTTGGCCACTGAAGCTTTCTTT.

The gene calls are TRBV4-2 and TRBJ1-4; D gene uncertain. This CDR3 region has 12 residues. Germline V gene data show CDR1 as LGHNA and CDR2 as YNFKEQ. The ends were cut back, 0 bases at V and 8 bases at J, with 4 bases in the middle. The CDR3 loop is CASSQDQEKLFF. Written as DNA, the CDR3 is TGTGCCAGCAGCCAAGATCAAGAAAAACTGTTTTTT.

This clonotype has just a few counts. V usage is TRBV5-1 and J usage is TRBJ2-1; D may be TRBD1 (5 bases). V dropped 0 bases and J dropped 6 bases, with 13 bases sitting between them. Germline lookup yields CDR1 SGHRS and CDR2 YFSETQ. The CDR3 contains 15 residues. The DNA of the CDR3 is TGCGCCAGCAGCTTGGACGTGGGGCGCGGCAATGAGCAGTTCTTC. Encoded protein: CASSLDVGRGNEQFF.

The V call is TRBV5-1, the J call TRBJ2-5; TRBD2 agrees at 8 bases. After removal of 7 bases from V and 1 base from J, the junction contained 9 bases not matched to a gene. Germline V gene sequence: CDR1 SGHRS, CDR2 YFSETQ. This CDR3 is 15 amino acids long. CDR3 protein: CASCQAGGSQETQYF. CDR3 nucleotide sequence: TGCGCCAGCTGCCAGGCGGGGGGAAGCCAAGAGACCCAGTACTTC.

This clonotype was recorded a few times. The rearrangement joins TRBV4-1 to TRBJ2-1; D uncertain. The CDR3 contains 19 residues. CDR1 is MGHRA and CDR2 is YSYEKL in the germline V gene. V was pared by 2 bases and J by 2 bases, with 22 bases between. CDR3 sequence reads: CASSQRSYGTIKAYNEQFF. The CDR3 nucleotides are TGCGCCAGCAGCCAAAGGAGCTACGGAACCATAAAAGCCTACAATGAGCAGTTCTTC.

The chain couples TRBV20-1 to TRBJ2-6; tentatively, D is TRBD1 (5 bases). CDR1 and CDR2 (germline): DFQATT, SNEGSKA (reference sequence). Deletions cut 6 bases from V and 4 bases from J, with 13 bases between. The CDR3 sequence is 14 residues long. The CDR3 spells CSAAGPSGANVLTF. The CDR3 bases are TGCAGTGCCGCAGGGCCTTCCGGGGCCAACGTCCTGACTTTC.

This clonotype showed up just a few times. J is TRBJ2-2 and V is TRBV9, with a weak D call TRBD1 (5 bases). The CDR3 has 15 residues. Trimming pared 4 bases from V and 8 bases from J, leaving 18 bases between. CDR1 is SGDLS, CDR2 YYNGEE, per germline. CDR3 nucleotide sequence: TGTGCCAGCAGCCCCCGTCCGGACAAGACTGGGGAGCTGTTTTTT. Its protein is CASSPRPDKTGELFF. The complete variable domain, with remaining parts taken from reference TRBV9 and TRBJ2-2, reads DSGVTQTPKHLITATGQRVTLRCSPRSGDLSVYWYQQSLDQGLQFLIQYYNGEERAKGNILERFSAQQFPDLHSELNLSSLELGDSALYFCASSPRPDKTGELFFGEGSRLTVL.

The rearrangement links TRBV5-1 to TRBJ2-3; TRBD2 agrees at 10 bases. Germline V CDR1 and CDR2: SGHRS, YFSETQ. With V trimmed by 2 bases and J by 5 bases, 8 bases remained unmatched. The CDR3 has 16 amino acids. The CDR3 DNA follows: TGCGCCAGCAGCTTCGAAGCGGGGGGGCTGAGAGATACGCAGTATTTT. Translating gives CASSFEAGGLRDTQYF. The complete variable domain, with remaining parts taken from reference TRBV5-1 and TRBJ2-3, reads KAGVTQTPRYLIKTRGQQVTLSCSPISGHRSVSWYQQTPGQGLQFLFEYFSETQRNKGNFPGRFSGRQFSNSRSEMNVSTLELGDSALYLCASSFEAGGLRDTQYFGPGTRLTVL.

The chain links TRBV20-1 to TRBJ2-7; D might be TRBD1 (6 bases). The ends were cut back, 5 bases at V and 1 base at J, with 15 bases in the middle. The CDR3 covers 14 residues. CDR1 is DFQATT, CDR2 SNEGSKA, per germline (reference sequence). The CDR3 nucleotides are TGCAGTGCTGCCACCGGGACAACGTCCTACGAGCAGTACTTC. It encodes CSAATGTTSYEQYF.

This clonotype was detected many times. The chain combines TRBV12-3 or TRBV12-4 with TRBJ1-1, with 7 nucleotides matching TRBD1. Trimming cost V 4 bases and J 5 bases; bases outside gene matches: 13. The CDR3 contains 16 residues. The chain's CDR3 is CASSSGTDIKGTEAFF. CDR3 nucleotide sequence: TGTGCCAGCAGTTCCGGGACAGACATTAAGGGGACTGAAGCTTTCTTT.

A few counts support this clonotype. The J gene is TRBJ1-5, the V gene TRBV6-6, with a tentative D call TRBD1 (5 bases). This CDR3 comprises 14 residues. V was pared by 3 bases and J by 5 bases, with 11 bases between. Germline-derived CDR1 and CDR2 are MNHNY and SVGAGI (reference sequence). In DNA form, the CDR3 reads TGTGCCAGCAGTTATACCCTGGGGGATCAGCCCCAGCATTTT. It yields the protein CASSYTLGDQPQHF.